This TCR beta chain is drawn from a study of T-cell reconstitution after alpha-beta-depleted transplantation in children. This clonotype was detected ten times or more. No antigen is known for it. Preparing the TCRbeta library involved the use of unique molecular identifiers. TCRdb re-called the PCR reads with MiXCR, one entry per CDR3 protein. The top ten clones hold 13% to 15% of a sample with around 580,000 distinct CDR3 sequences, more than 20% of them seen once. J gave up 7 bases and V 8 bases, and 12 bases lay outside the gene matches. The CDR3 contains 15 residues. CDR1 is ENHRY and CDR2 is SYGVKD in the germline V gene. Study-level results: Surviving recipient T cells and intrathymic progenitors accounted for some patients' high TCRbeta diversity at day 60. There were reportedly several hundred expanded graft clones from which alpha-beta T cells came about two months after transplant. One year after transplant, T-cell counts and diversity came mostly from newly produced T cells.

The chain joins TRBV10-3 to TRBJ2-1; 9 positions agree with TRBD2. The sequencing used PBMCs, mostly from graft donor cells, collected 360 days after TCRalphabeta/CD19-depleted stem cell transplant. The source is a boy in the first two years of life who had a stem cell transplant for acute myeloid leukemia, so the T cells may come from the graft donor. CDR3 sequence: CAIRDSGGHLNEQFF. The CDR3 DNA is TGTGCCATCCGAGATAGCGGGGGCCATCTTAATGAGCAGTTCTTC.